A single sample is the source of the 13 T cell receptor beta chains below, sequenced in a study of radiotherapy plus CTLA-4 blockade in lung cancer. Some clones are missing from TCRdb's copy, which holds only in-frame ones; the method was immunoSEQ multiplex PCR. Of approximately 110,000 clones listed, roughly four fifths are singletons. The sequencing used peripheral blood, collected from a patient treated with radiotherapy plus ipilimumab. All receptors derive from a human donor with non-small cell lung cancer that progressed on radiotherapy plus ipilimumab. Some clones in this sample may be carry-over from other donors' samples.

This sequence joins TRBV6-1 and TRBJ1-2; D gene ambiguous. Trimming took off 2 bases at V and 4 bases at J, with 8 bases between the two ends. Germline loops: CDR1 MNHNS, CDR2 SASEGT. CDR3 length: 13 residues. CDR3 DNA sequence: TGTGCCAGCAGTGAAATCCAGATCTATGGCTACACCTTC. Its translation is CASSEIQIYGYTF.

This rearrangement joins TRBV6-5 to TRBJ2-3; 11 bases are a match to TRBD2. Trimming removed 10 bases from V and 0 bases from J; junction bases left unmatched: 3. Germline CDR1 MNHEY, CDR2 SVGAGI. This CDR3 contains 14 residues. CDR3 sequence: CATTSGGSTDTQYF. The CDR3 nucleotides are TGTGCCACCACTAGCGGGGGCAGCACAGATACGCAGTATTTT.

This sequence joins TRBV7-9 and TRBJ1-2, with a possible D match to TRBD1 (5 bases). Germline CDR1 is SEHNR and CDR2 is FQNEAQ (reference sequence). The CDR3 loop spans 18 amino acids. Deletions cut 5 bases from V and 7 bases from J, with 29 bases between. The CDR3 loop is CASSRPWKGRLTVFGYTF. CDR3 nucleotides: TGTGCCAGCAGCCGCCCGTGGAAGGGACGACTTACAGTATTTGGCTACACCTTC.

The V and J genes are TRBV5-1 and TRBJ2-5; the D is unclear. There are 12 residues in the CDR3. The germline gives CDR1 SGHRS, CDR2 YFSETQ. V was pared by 6 bases and J by 4 bases, with 10 bases between. DNA of the CDR3: TGCGCCAGCAATCCAAATGCAGAGACCCAGTACTTC. It specifies CASNPNAETQYF.

The chain uses TRBV27 and TRBJ2-7; no clear D. The CDR3 loop spans 14 amino acids. V was pared by 7 bases and J by 5 bases, with 18 bases between. Germline CDR1 is MNHEY and CDR2 is SMNVEV (reference sequence). The CDR3 region is CASNEWQYGHEQYF. CDR3 coding DNA: TGTGCCAGCAATGAGTGGCAATATGGACACGAGCAGTACTTC.

This chain connects TRBV6-4 to TRBJ2-2; TRBD1 matches at 8 bases. This CDR3 has 14 amino acids. Per the germline V gene, CDR1 is MRHNA and CDR2 is SNTAGT. V lost 6 bases, J lost 5 bases, and 5 bases stayed unmatched. The CDR3 bases are TGTGCCAGCAGCAGGGGGCTTATGACCGGGGAGCTGTTTTTT. Its translation is CASSRGLMTGELFF.

The V call is TRBV7-9, the J call TRBJ1-1; D is unclear. The CDR3 contains 16 residues. In germline, CDR1 is SEHNR, CDR2 FQNEAQ (reference sequence). The V gene lost 5 bases and the J gene lost 0 bases, with 16 bases spanning the gap. DNA of the CDR3: TGTGCCAGCAGCACCCCCATGGGCAGCATGAACACTGAAGCTTTCTTT. Translating gives CASSTPMGSMNTEAFF.

This clone was found a few times. The chain combines TRBV6-5 with TRBJ1-5; no firm D call. V was pared by 8 bases and J by 0 bases, with 5 bases between. The CDR3 contains 12 residues. Per the germline V gene, CDR1 is MNHEY and CDR2 is SVGAGI. The DNA for the CDR3 is TGTGCCAGCTCGGATAGCAATCAGCCCCAGCATTTT. Its protein is CASSDSNQPQHF.

The chain employs TRBV6-5 and TRBJ1-5, with TRBD1 as a possible D gene (5 bases). Trimming cost V 5 bases and J 6 bases, with 17 bases left between them. Germline V lookup: CDR1 MNHEY, CDR2 SVGAGI. This CDR3 has 15 residues. CDR3 amino acids: CASSPTAGGAQPQHF. Written as DNA, the CDR3 is TGTGCCAGCAGTCCGACGGCCGGCGGGGCTCAGCCCCAGCATTTT.

This chain uses TRBV19 with TRBJ2-2, with 11 bases that match TRBD1. CDR1 and CDR2 (germline): LNHDA, SQIVND (reference sequence). The CDR3 covers 16 residues. Trimming at V came to 4 bases and at J to 4 bases, leaving 5 bases not matched to a gene. CDR3 amino acids: CASSTGTGGGTGELFF. For the CDR3, the DNA is TGTGCCAGTAGTACGGGGACAGGGGGAGGCACCGGGGAGCTGTTTTTT.

This chain's CDR3 is CASSQALAGVLQSYEQYF. The CDR3 region has the DNA TGCGCCAGCAGCCAAGCTCTAGCGGGGGTGCTACAATCCTACGAGCAGTACTTC. J is TRBJ2-7 and V is TRBV4-3, with TRBD2 matching over 10 bases. CDR1 and CDR2 (germline): LGHNA, YSLEER. CDR3 length: 18 residues. With 1 base clipped from V and 1 base from J, the junction kept 10 bases outside the gene matches.

The chain is built from TRBV6-4 and TRBJ2-1; perhaps TRBD1 as D (6 bases). Trimming removed 3 bases from V and 7 bases from J, with 13 bases in between. This CDR3 is built from 14 residues. The germline gives CDR1 MRHNA, CDR2 SNTAGT. The CDR3: CASSEMGAQNEQFF. CDR3 nucleotide sequence: TGTGCCAGCAGTGAAATGGGGGCGCAGAATGAGCAGTTCTTC.

This chain uses TRBV5-8 with TRBJ2-7; possible D gene TRBD2, 5 bases. V shed 4 bases and J shed 3 bases, with 11 bases lying between them. Germline V lookup: CDR1 SGHTS, CDR2 YDEGEE. This CDR3 is built from 13 residues. CDR3 in amino acids: CASSDYFYYEQYF. Here the CDR3 DNA reads TGTGCCAGCAGCGACTATTTTTACTACGAGCAGTACTTC.